This T cell receptor (beta chain) was recorded in a study of blood T cell repertoires in COVID-19. TCRdb keeps only in-frame clones here, not all; method: immunoSEQ multiplex PCR. The data hold about 28,000 clones, with over 75% observed a single time. The ends were cut back, 10 bases at V and 0 bases at J, with 13 bases in the middle. There are 14 residues in the CDR3. CDR1 is MNHEY and CDR2 is SVGAGI in the germline V gene. The receptor's source is a woman aged 60-75 years with acute or convalescent COVID-19. What was sequenced was peripheral blood. The chain uses TRBV6-5 and TRBJ1-5; D might be TRBD1 (6 bases). The CDR3: CATSGTNSNQPQHF. DNA for the CDR3: TGTGCCACTTCCGGGACAAATAGCAATCAGCCCCAGCATTTT.